This entry lists 5 T cell receptor beta chains sequenced from one sample in a study of OX40 agonist ivuxolimab in advanced cancers. Generated by immunoSEQ multiplex PCR, the TCRdb table keeps only in-frame clones and is missing some. The sample has roughly 30,000 clones; roughly 84% are singletons. The source material was CD4+ or CD8+ T cells sorted from blood, sampled in a trial of the OX40 agonist ivuxolimab. These receptors were obtained from an adult with an advanced solid tumor such as melanoma, head and neck, liver or kidney cancer.

The gene calls are TRBV2 and TRBJ1-2; no definite D call. The germline gives CDR1 SNHLY, CDR2 FYNNEI. The CDR3 covers 13 residues. V was cut by 2 bases and J by 3 bases, with 7 bases left in between. This CDR3 is CASSETEYYGYTF. CDR3 nucleotides: TGTGCCAGCAGTGAAACGGAATACTATGGCTACACCTTC.

CDR3 coding DNA: TGTGCCAGCAGCTGGACAGACTACGAGCAGTACTTC. Encoded protein: CASSWTDYEQYF. This chain connects TRBV5-5 to TRBJ2-7; the D gene is possibly TRBD1 (6 bases). Trimming left V 3 bases short and J 3 bases short, with 7 bases between. The CDR3 is 12 residues long. The germline V gene has CDR1 SGHKS and CDR2 YYEKEE (reference sequence).

This sequence joins TRBV4-2 and TRBJ1-2, with TRBD1 matching 9 bases. Losses at the gene ends were 7 bases for V and 6 bases for J; bases not matched to a gene: 6. Germline V gene lookup returns CDR1 LGHNA and CDR2 YNFKEQ. The CDR3 consists of 13 residues. The CDR3: CASTTQGADGYTF. CDR3 nucleotides: TGTGCCAGCACCACACAGGGGGCGGATGGCTACACCTTC.

In its sample, this clone was seen once. This chain connects TRBV4-1 to TRBJ1-4; TRBD1 matches at 9 bases. Unmatched junction bases numbered 3, after V lost 1 base and J lost 0 bases. CDR1 MGHRA and CDR2 YSYEKL come from the germline V gene. CDR3 length: 17 amino acids. CDR3 DNA: TGCGCCAGCAGCCAAGTGGGACAGGGCGCAACTAATGAAAAACTGTTTTTT. Translated, it gives CASSQVGQGATNEKLFF.

In this sample, this clone turned up once. The chain has TRBV19 and TRBJ2-5, with a possible D match to TRBD1 (5 bases). With 5 bases removed from V and 2 bases from J, the gap between germline ends came to 9 bases. CDR3 size: 13 residues. Germline values: CDR1 LNHDA, CDR2 SQIVND (reference sequence). For the CDR3, the DNA is TGTGCCAGTAGTGAAAGGGGACAAGAGACCCAGTACTTC. As protein: CASSERGQETQYF.